A single T cell receptor (beta chain) is shown here with its context. This entry comes from a study of blood T cell repertoires in COVID-19. Study information: Sites in the United States, Italy and Spain provided acute and convalescent COVID-19 samples. PBMCs, B-cell-depleted T cells, or T cells provided the cDNA or gDNA that made up the material.

V gave up 5 bases and J gave up 2 bases; unmatched junction bases: 13. CDR1 is MDHEN and CDR2 is SYDVKM in the germline V gene. The CDR3 length is 18 residues. Original data processing: The authors estimated nucleated cell counts from reference gene primer amplification. Sequencing was performed with immunoSEQ multiplex PCR; in TCRdb, only in-frame clones are kept and a portion is missing. The V and J calls and clone size are taken from that table; D and trimming were inferred from the DNA. The sample contains over 65,000 clones, approximately 86% of which appear only once. The chain has TRBV28 and TRBJ2-5, with 11 bases lining up with TRBD1. The source is a human donor in a cohort sampled during active COVID-19. Source material: peripheral blood. The CDR3 DNA is TGTGCCAGCAGTACGGCGAGGACAGGGGGCTTTGAGCAAGAGACCCAGTACTTC. Its protein is CASSTARTGGFEQETQYF.